This TCR beta chain came from a study of blood T cell repertoires in COVID-19. Overall study context: T cells, B-cell-depleted T cells, or PBMCs supplied cDNA or gDNA.

Across under 25 US areas, participants ranged in age from roughly 18 to 89 years. Clinical history reported by participants formed the basis on which cohorts were assigned. Source study methods: By means of reference gene primer amplification, nucleated cell counts were estimated. Generated by immunoSEQ multiplex PCR, the TCRdb table keeps only in-frame clones and is missing some. For V, J and clone size, that table is used; D and trimming come from the DNA. The table has approximately 200,000 clones, roughly 86% seen once. The V gene's germline CDR1 is MNHEY and CDR2 SVGAGI. V dropped 2 bases and J dropped 7; count of bases not matched to a gene: 9. This CDR3 contains 16 residues.

The sequence was collected from a young man with acute COVID-19. This chain joins TRBV6-5 and TRBJ1-5, with TRBD1 matching 9 bases. Sequencing input: PBMCs or T cells enriched from blood (not recorded which). The CDR3 protein is CASSYIGTGMDQPQHF. The DNA for the CDR3 is TGTGCCAGCAGTTACATTGGGACAGGGATGGACCAGCCCCAGCATTTT.